This T cell receptor beta chain was sequenced in a study of response to subunit inactivated influenza vaccine (dated by TCRdb to the late 2010s). For the study in its entirety: Deep quantitative T cell receptor repertoire profiling was used in the study to track responses to a trivalent subunit inactivated influenza vaccine. What the research found in general, with its limitations: The authors suggested that each seasonal influenza vaccination may recruit only a limited number of new T cells.

V sheds 0 bases and J sheds 5 bases, leaving 12 bases between their ends. From the cysteine through the phenylalanine, the CDR3 covers 14 amino acids. The DNA shown is the 42-base CDR3, in frame from base 1. According to the germline V gene, CDR1 reads SGDLS and CDR2 reads YYNGEE. With respect to this clonotype: What antigen it recognizes has not been identified. The sample holds no much larger clone one base away, and base qualities are not on file.

The method was RT-PCR. The listed sequencing device is Illumina HiSeq 2500. TCRdb reprocessed the public reads (quality trimming at Q25 with fastp, clone calling with MiXCR) and kept in-frame beta chains. Each CDR3 protein appears once, grouped with its most common genes and DNA. Counted in this sample were under 950,000 distinct CDR3 sequences; 21% of them appeared once. Roughly 10% of the sample comes from the top ten. The chain employs TRBV9 and TRBJ2-7; 6 matching bases give a weak D call of TRBD2. Sequenced here: PBMCs from blood, sampled 4 to 6 days after vaccination. This clonotype originated in a man aged 45-60 years who received an inactivated influenza vaccine. Donor details come from another sample of the same person, matched by shared clones. The CDR3 here reads CASSVDGSNDEQYF. The nucleotide sequence reads TGTGCCAGCAGCGTAGACGGGAGTAACGACGAGCAGTACTTC.